This TCR beta chain was recorded in a study of identical twins. TCRdb called the 5' RACE reads again in MiXCR, with one record for every CDR3 protein. In the table there are 1.5 million to 2 million distinct CDR3 sequences, around 29% of which are singletons. CDR1 is MNHEY, CDR2 SVGEGT, per germline. CDR3 length: 17 amino acids. V gave up 2 bases and J gave up 2 bases, with 19 bases separating them. The sample comprised cord blood. The chain is built from TRBV6-2 or TRBV6-3 and TRBJ2-7; tentative D call: TRBD1 (6 bases). This clonotype originated in a newborn girl in good health. For the CDR3, the DNA is TGTGCCAGCAGTTACCGGCTGACACAGGGATCTGCCTACGAGCAGTACTTC. Amino acids: CASSYRLTQGSAYEQYF.